A selection of T cell receptor beta chains follows, all from one sample in a study of T-cell reconstitution after alpha-beta-depleted transplantation in children. TCRdb independently ran MiXCR on the PCR reads; one entry per CDR3 protein. The sample has some 600,000 distinct CDR3 sequences; over 10% are singletons. The specimen was PBMCs, mostly from graft donor cells, collected 360 days after TCRalphabeta/CD19-depleted stem cell transplant. These receptors originate from a male patient between 10 and 17 years old who had a stem cell transplant for acute myeloid leukemia, so the T cells may come from the graft donor. The CDR3 runs from the conserved cysteine through the conserved F or W. D genes are given only for firm matches. Clone size appears in some rows only: once, few, many, or a class for an expanded clone.

>TRBV7-9|few|.|TRBJ1-1
CASARMNTEAFF
TGTGCCAGCGCGAGAATGAACACTGAAGCTTTCTTT
>TRBV7-2|many|TRBD1|TRBJ2-2
CASSKRDRATGELFF
TGTGCCAGCAGCAAAAGGGACAGGGCCACCGGGGAGCTGTTTTTT
>TRBV6-2/TRBV6-3|.|.|TRBJ2-1
CASSPPGLDSYNEQFF
TGTGCCAGCAGTCCGCCGGGACTTGATTCCTACAATGAGCAGTTCTTC
>TRBV29-1|few|.|TRBJ2-2
CSSCQGNTGELFF
TGCAGCTCCTGCCAGGGGAACACCGGGGAGCTGTTTTTT
>TRBV7-9|.|.|TRBJ1-1
CASSGLQGRVTEAFF
TGTGCCAGCAGCGGATTACAGGGACGTGTCACTGAAGCTTTCTTT
>TRBV29-1|.|.|TRBJ2-7
CSVLAVPYPYEQYF
TGCAGCGTTCTCGCAGTGCCGTATCCCTACGAGCAGTACTTC
>TRBV20-1|few|.|TRBJ2-4
CSARDSGVFRNIQYF
TGCAGTGCTAGAGATTCTGGTGTGTTTCGGAACATTCAGTACTTC
>TRBV20-1|.|TRBD1|TRBJ1-1
CSAIPPRGGLNTEAFF
TGCAGTGCTATTCCCCCCCGAGGGGGCCTGAACACTGAAGCTTTCTTT
>TRBV20-1|few|.|TRBJ2-5
CSAKGHLPETQYF
TGCAGTGCCAAGGGACACCTCCCTGAGACCCAGTACTTC
>TRBV5-5|few|.|TRBJ2-5
CASTLQGRETQYF
TGTGCCAGCACTCTACAGGGCCGGGAGACCCAGTACTTC
>TRBV6-2/TRBV6-3|.|.|TRBJ2-2
CASSSPRLGDTGELFF
TGTGCCAGCAGCTCACCACGACTAGGAGACACCGGGGAGCTGTTTTTT
>TRBV7-2|many|TRBD2|TRBJ2-1
CASSSVAGGIYNEQFF
TGTGCCAGCAGCTCAGTAGCGGGAGGTATCTACAATGAGCAGTTCTTC
>TRBV3-1|few|.|TRBJ2-1
CASSQVSGPGTHNEQFF
TGTGCCAGCAGCCAAGTTTCTGGGCCAGGGACCCACAATGAGCAGTTCTTC
>TRBV9|.|TRBD2|TRBJ2-1
CASSGTSRSYNEQFF
TGTGCCAGCAGCGGGACTAGCAGGTCCTACAATGAGCAGTTCTTC
>TRBV29-1|few|.|TRBJ2-5
CSVEEGLWAGETQYF
TGCAGCGTTGAAGAGGGTTTGTGGGCAGGGGAGACCCAGTACTTC
>TRBV24-1|few|.|TRBJ2-7
CATSGSPAPYEQYF
TGTGCCACCAGCGGATCCCCTGCCCCTTACGAGCAGTACTTC
>TRBV28|many|TRBD2|TRBJ2-7
CASIFPRGRDYYEQYF
TGTGCCAGCATTTTCCCCCGCGGACGGGACTACTACGAGCAGTACTTC
>TRBV4-2|.|TRBD1|TRBJ2-5
CASSQVVGGADETQYF
TGTGCCAGCAGCCAAGTTGTAGGGGGCGCAGATGAGACCCAGTACTTC
>TRBV28|.|.|TRBJ2-2
CASSLVAGGNTGELFF
TGTGCCAGCTCCCTGGTAGCTGGGGGGAACACCGGGGAGCTGTTTTTT
>TRBV6-1|many|.|TRBJ2-3
CASSDLAGGADTQYF
TGTGCCAGCAGTGACTTGGCGGGCGGTGCAGATACGCAGTATTTT
>TRBV27|.|TRBD1|TRBJ2-5
CASSPYRGTQETQYF
TGTGCCAGCAGTCCATACAGGGGGACCCAAGAGACCCAGTACTTC
>TRBV12-3/TRBV12-4|many|.|TRBJ1-4
CASSLMATNEKLFF
TGTGCCAGCAGCCTCATGGCAACTAATGAAAAACTGTTTTTT
>TRBV20-1|.|.|TRBJ2-4
CSARLRGRAKNIQYF
TGCAGTGCTAGGCTCCGGGGACGGGCCAAAAACATTCAGTACTTC
>TRBV12-3/TRBV12-4|few|.|TRBJ2-3
CASTTRVPGQMSDTQYF
TGTGCCAGCACTACGAGAGTCCCAGGTCAGATGTCAGATACGCAGTATTTT
>TRBV24-1|few|.|TRBJ2-7
CATSPGMPTYEQYF
TGTGCCACCAGTCCGGGGATGCCAACCTACGAGCAGTACTTC
>TRBV4-3|.|TRBD2|TRBJ2-7
CASSQGWGLAYEQYF
TGCGCCAGCAGCCAAGGTTGGGGACTAGCCTACGAGCAGTACTTC
>TRBV12-3/TRBV12-4|.|TRBD1|TRBJ2-7
CASSKGQTFYEQYF
TGTGCCAGCAGCAAGGGACAGACATTTTACGAGCAGTACTTC
>TRBV7-6|many|TRBD2|TRBJ2-7
CASSLRLAGNEQYF
TGTGCCAGCAGCTTACGTCTAGCGGGAAACGAGCAGTACTTC
>TRBV5-8|few|.|TRBJ2-1
CASGSLYNEQFF
TGTGCCAGCGGGAGTCTTTACAATGAGCAGTTCTTC
>TRBV12-3/TRBV12-4|many|TRBD1|TRBJ2-5
CASTLGQPQETQYF
TGTGCCAGCACCCTGGGACAGCCACAAGAGACCCAGTACTTC
>TRBV29-1|few|TRBD1|TRBJ2-7
CSFCHGTGGREQYF
TGCAGCTTTTGCCATGGGACAGGGGGTCGGGAGCAGTACTTC
>TRBV11-2|once|.|TRBJ2-7
CASSLGVSYELYF
TGTGCCAGCAGCTTAGGGGTTTCCTACGAGCTGTACTTC